Listed below are T cell receptor beta chains from one sample, sequenced in a study of T-cell reconstitution after alpha-beta-depleted transplantation in children. MiXCR, applied by TCRdb to the PCR reads, yields one record per CDR3 protein. The sample shows 500,000 to 750,000 distinct CDR3 sequences, around 27% of them seen only once. Here the sequenced sample was PBMCs, taken before TCRalphabeta/CD19-depleted stem cell transplant. The receptors were gathered from a boy younger than two with Wiskott-Aldrich syndrome, due to receive a stem cell transplant. Each CDR3 is given with its conserved first and last residue. Each record gives: V gene, clone size, J gene, D gene, CDR3 DNA, CDR3 protein. A D gene is named only where the DNA matches it firmly. For some rows the clone size is stated as once, few or many, or as a class when expanded; others skip it.

v_call: TRBV20-1; clone_size: few; j_call: TRBJ2-3; d_call: NA; cdr3_nt: TGCAGTGCTTTTAGGACATTACGCACAGATACGCAGTATTTT; cdr3_aa: CSAFRTLRTDTQYF
v_call: TRBV7-8; clone_size: NA; j_call: TRBJ1-5; d_call: TRBD1; cdr3_nt: TGTGCCAGCAGCCGGGACAGGGTCCCTCAGCCCCAGCATTTT; cdr3_aa: CASSRDRVPQPQHF
v_call: TRBV10-2; clone_size: few; j_call: TRBJ2-2; d_call: NA; cdr3_nt: TGCGCCAGCAGGGGGGAGAACACCGGGGAGCTGTTTTTT; cdr3_aa: CASRGENTGELFF
v_call: TRBV12-3/TRBV12-4; clone_size: few; j_call: TRBJ2-5; d_call: TRBD2; cdr3_nt: TGTGCCAGCAGTTTAGCGCTTGTAGCGGGAGAAGGAGAGACCCAGTACTTC; cdr3_aa: CASSLALVAGEGETQYF
v_call: TRBV7-2; clone_size: few; j_call: TRBJ2-3; d_call: NA; cdr3_nt: TGTGCCAGCAGCCCCCTGGCGGCCTCCCCATACGATACGCAGTATTTT; cdr3_aa: CASSPLAASPYDTQYF
v_call: TRBV7-9; clone_size: few; j_call: TRBJ2-5; d_call: NA; cdr3_nt: TGTGCCAGCAGCCCCCACAGGGGCGGGAAAGAGACCCAGTACTTC; cdr3_aa: CASSPHRGGKETQYF
v_call: TRBV9; clone_size: few; j_call: TRBJ2-1; d_call: TRBD2; cdr3_nt: TGTGCCAGCAGCGGAGGGACTAGTGCTTACAATGAGCAGTTCTTC; cdr3_aa: CASSGGTSAYNEQFF
v_call: TRBV27; clone_size: NA; j_call: TRBJ2-7; d_call: TRBD2; cdr3_nt: TGTGCCAGCAGTTTACTAGCGGGAGACGAGCAGTACTTC; cdr3_aa: CASSLLAGDEQYF
v_call: TRBV10-3; clone_size: NA; j_call: TRBJ2-5; d_call: NA; cdr3_nt: TGTGCCATCAAGAGCCCACAGCAAGAGACCCAGTACTTC; cdr3_aa: CAIKSPQQETQYF
v_call: TRBV2; clone_size: few; j_call: TRBJ2-5; d_call: NA; cdr3_nt: TGTGCCAGCAGTGATTCCGGCCAAGAGACCCAGTACTTC; cdr3_aa: CASSDSGQETQYF
v_call: TRBV10-3; clone_size: few; j_call: TRBJ2-2; d_call: TRBD2; cdr3_nt: TGTGCCATCAGCCCTTTAGGGACTAGCGGGAGGATAACCGGGGAGCTGTTTTTT; cdr3_aa: CAISPLGTSGRITGELFF
v_call: TRBV19; clone_size: few; j_call: TRBJ1-2; d_call: NA; cdr3_nt: TGTGCCAGTAGCTCGGCAGCCTATGGCTACACCTTC; cdr3_aa: CASSSAAYGYTF
v_call: TRBV11-2; clone_size: NA; j_call: TRBJ2-5; d_call: TRBD2; cdr3_nt: TGTGCCAGCAGCCCATTAGCGGGCCGAAGCCAAGAGACCCAGTACTTC; cdr3_aa: CASSPLAGRSQETQYF
v_call: TRBV29-1; clone_size: few; j_call: TRBJ2-7; d_call: NA; cdr3_nt: TGCAGCGTTGAGCAAGGCAGGGGTTCCGACGAGCAGTACTTC; cdr3_aa: CSVEQGRGSDEQYF
v_call: TRBV12-3/TRBV12-4; clone_size: NA; j_call: TRBJ1-5; d_call: NA; cdr3_nt: TGTGCCAGCAGTTTAGCGCCGCAGGAGGGTCAGCCCCAGCATTTT; cdr3_aa: CASSLAPQEGQPQHF
v_call: TRBV10-3; clone_size: few; j_call: TRBJ2-2; d_call: TRBD1; cdr3_nt: TGTGCCATCAGGGGACAGTCTTGGGAGCTGTTTTTT; cdr3_aa: CAIRGQSWELFF
v_call: TRBV11-1; clone_size: NA; j_call: TRBJ1-4; d_call: NA; cdr3_nt: TGTGCCAGCAGTACACTACAGGGAACCATTGCAACTAATGAAAAACTGTTTTTT; cdr3_aa: CASSTLQGTIATNEKLFF
v_call: TRBV20-1; clone_size: few; j_call: TRBJ2-2; d_call: NA; cdr3_nt: TGCAGTGCCCGAACCCCTAGCGTCTCGAACACCGGGGAGCTGTTTTTT; cdr3_aa: CSARTPSVSNTGELFF
v_call: TRBV5-1; clone_size: few; j_call: TRBJ1-5; d_call: NA; cdr3_nt: TGCGCCAGCAGCACGCACCTTGGGGAGAATCAGCCCCAGCATTTT; cdr3_aa: CASSTHLGENQPQHF
v_call: TRBV20-1; clone_size: NA; j_call: TRBJ2-3; d_call: NA; cdr3_nt: TGCAGTGCAATGTCGGCAGATACGCAGTATTTT; cdr3_aa: CSAMSADTQYF
v_call: TRBV7-9; clone_size: NA; j_call: TRBJ2-1; d_call: NA; cdr3_nt: TGTGCCAGCAGCTTGAACCTACTCCCCGACGATCAGCAGTTCTTC; cdr3_aa: CASSLNLLPDDQQFF
v_call: TRBV7-3; clone_size: NA; j_call: TRBJ1-6; d_call: TRBD1; cdr3_nt: TGTGCCAGCAGCTTACTCGGGACAGGGAATTCACCCCTCCACTTT; cdr3_aa: CASSLLGTGNSPLHF
v_call: TRBV10-3; clone_size: few; j_call: TRBJ1-2; d_call: TRBD1; cdr3_nt: TGTGCCATCAGTGAGATCGGGACAGGGTGTGGCCACACCTTC; cdr3_aa: CAISEIGTGCGHTF
v_call: TRBV4-1; clone_size: few; j_call: TRBJ1-6; d_call: NA; cdr3_nt: TGCGCCAGCAGCCAAGATCGCGGACACTCCTATAATTCACCCCTCCACTTT; cdr3_aa: CASSQDRGHSYNSPLHF
v_call: TRBV5-5; clone_size: NA; j_call: TRBJ2-2; d_call: NA; cdr3_nt: TGTGCCAGCAGCCCTCAGGGGCCAAACACCGGGGAGCTGTTTTTT; cdr3_aa: CASSPQGPNTGELFF
v_call: TRBV9; clone_size: NA; j_call: TRBJ1-6; d_call: NA; cdr3_nt: TGTGCCAGCAGCGTAGTGGGGGCTCCACCCCTCCACTTT; cdr3_aa: CASSVVGAPPLHF
v_call: TRBV28; clone_size: NA; j_call: TRBJ2-7; d_call: NA; cdr3_nt: TGTGCCAGCAGTTTAAGACAGACCTACGAGCAGTACTTC; cdr3_aa: CASSLRQTYEQYF
v_call: TRBV20-1; clone_size: few; j_call: TRBJ2-1; d_call: NA; cdr3_nt: TGCAGTGCTAGGCGGGAGGCACAGGGGAATGAGCAGTTCTTC; cdr3_aa: CSARREAQGNEQFF
v_call: TRBV7-3; clone_size: NA; j_call: TRBJ2-1; d_call: NA; cdr3_nt: TGTGCCAGCAGCTTAACAGGGTTACCCTACAATGAGCAGTTCTTC; cdr3_aa: CASSLTGLPYNEQFF
v_call: TRBV5-1; clone_size: NA; j_call: TRBJ2-1; d_call: TRBD2; cdr3_nt: TGCGCCAGCAGCCGTCTAGCGGGAGATCTTGAGCAGTTCTTC; cdr3_aa: CASSRLAGDLEQFF
v_call: TRBV5-1; clone_size: NA; j_call: TRBJ1-1; d_call: NA; cdr3_nt: TGCGCCAGCAGTAAAAACCCTACAGCTAACTTGAACACTGAAGCTTTCTTT; cdr3_aa: CASSKNPTANLNTEAFF
v_call: TRBV15; clone_size: few; j_call: TRBJ2-5; d_call: NA; cdr3_nt: TGTGCCACCAGCAGAGAGGGTCTACGAAAAGAGACCCAGTACTTC; cdr3_aa: CATSREGLRKETQYF
v_call: TRBV3-1; clone_size: few; j_call: TRBJ2-2; d_call: NA; cdr3_nt: TGTGCCAGCAGCCAAGGCTGGGTCGGGGAGCTGTTTTTT; cdr3_aa: CASSQGWVGELFF
v_call: TRBV24-1; clone_size: NA; j_call: TRBJ2-3; d_call: TRBD2; cdr3_nt: TGTGCCACCAGTCAAGCGGGAGGTAGCACAGATACGCAGTATTTT; cdr3_aa: CATSQAGGSTDTQYF
v_call: TRBV5-1; clone_size: NA; j_call: TRBJ2-1; d_call: TRBD2; cdr3_nt: TGCGCCAGCAGCTTGTTCGGGGGAGGGCCAGGAAATGAGCAGTTCTTC; cdr3_aa: CASSLFGGGPGNEQFF
v_call: TRBV20-1; clone_size: NA; j_call: TRBJ2-1; d_call: NA; cdr3_nt: TGCAGTGCGCCTCCCCAGGGGACGGCGAGGGATGAGCAGTTCTTC; cdr3_aa: CSAPPQGTARDEQFF
v_call: TRBV6-1; clone_size: NA; j_call: TRBJ2-1; d_call: TRBD2; cdr3_nt: TGTGCCAGCCAGAGGGGAGGGAGCTCCTACAATGAGCAGTTCTTC; cdr3_aa: CASQRGGSSYNEQFF
v_call: TRBV5-5; clone_size: few; j_call: TRBJ2-3; d_call: NA; cdr3_nt: TGTGCCAGCAGCTTGGGCCTAGCTGACCAGTATTTT; cdr3_aa: CASSLGLADQYF
v_call: TRBV5-1; clone_size: once; j_call: TRBJ2-1; d_call: NA; cdr3_nt: TGCGCCAGCAGCAGCCGGGCGACCAATGAGCAGTTCTTC; cdr3_aa: CASSSRATNEQFF
v_call: TRBV11-2; clone_size: once; j_call: TRBJ2-7; d_call: TRBD2; cdr3_nt: TGTGCCAGCAGCTTAAATCCCCTCCCCCGACCGGGACTAGCTCCATACGAGCAGTACTTC; cdr3_aa: CASSLNPLPRPGLAPYEQYF
v_call: TRBV4-2; clone_size: NA; j_call: TRBJ2-1; d_call: NA; cdr3_nt: TGTGCCAGCAGCCAAGATAGTCAGAGATTTTACAATGAGCAGTTCTTC; cdr3_aa: CASSQDSQRFYNEQFF
v_call: TRBV5-4; clone_size: few; j_call: TRBJ2-1; d_call: TRBD2; cdr3_nt: TGTGCCAGCAGCTTGGAAGGTAGCGGGAGGGCCTACAATGAGCAGTTCTTC; cdr3_aa: CASSLEGSGRAYNEQFF
v_call: TRBV2; clone_size: NA; j_call: TRBJ1-4; d_call: NA; cdr3_nt: TGTGCCAGCAGTGCCCCAGGGAGGGGGACTAATGAAAAACTGTTTTTT; cdr3_aa: CASSAPGRGTNEKLFF
v_call: TRBV24-1; clone_size: few; j_call: TRBJ2-3; d_call: NA; cdr3_nt: TGTGCCACCAGTGCCCCCGGGATGACAGATACGCAGTATTTT; cdr3_aa: CATSAPGMTDTQYF
v_call: TRBV3-1; clone_size: few; j_call: TRBJ2-3; d_call: TRBD2; cdr3_nt: TGTGCCAGCAGCCAAGATCTAGCGGGAGTAGATACGCAGTATTTT; cdr3_aa: CASSQDLAGVDTQYF
v_call: TRBV11-2; clone_size: NA; j_call: TRBJ2-1; d_call: TRBD1; cdr3_nt: TGTGCCAGCAGCTTAAAAATAAGGACAGGGTGGAATGAGCAGTTCTTC; cdr3_aa: CASSLKIRTGWNEQFF
v_call: TRBV20-1; clone_size: NA; j_call: TRBJ1-4; d_call: NA; cdr3_nt: TGCAGTGTCACAGGGCCAGGTGAAAAACTGTTTTTT; cdr3_aa: CSVTGPGEKLFF
v_call: TRBV5-1; clone_size: few; j_call: TRBJ2-5; d_call: NA; cdr3_nt: TGCGCCAGCAGCTTTCAGGGACGGGAAGAGACCCAGTACTTC; cdr3_aa: CASSFQGREETQYF
v_call: TRBV9; clone_size: few; j_call: TRBJ2-3; d_call: NA; cdr3_nt: TGTGCCAGCAGCTCTTGGGATACGCAGTATTTT; cdr3_aa: CASSSWDTQYF
v_call: TRBV7-8; clone_size: NA; j_call: TRBJ2-7; d_call: NA; cdr3_nt: TGTGCCAGCAGCTTCCGCAGGAGCTCCTACGAGCAGTACTTC; cdr3_aa: CASSFRRSSYEQYF
v_call: TRBV12-3/TRBV12-4; clone_size: few; j_call: TRBJ2-1; d_call: NA; cdr3_nt: TGTGCCAGCAGTCTGCAGGGAGGGGGCGGGGAGCAGTTCTTC; cdr3_aa: CASSLQGGGGEQFF
v_call: TRBV20-1; clone_size: few; j_call: TRBJ2-7; d_call: TRBD2; cdr3_nt: TGCAGTGCTGGGGGTAGCGGGACCAACGAGCAGTACTTC; cdr3_aa: CSAGGSGTNEQYF
v_call: TRBV5-1; clone_size: NA; j_call: TRBJ2-7; d_call: NA; cdr3_nt: TGCGCCAGCAGCTTGGGAGACGGGGACTGGAAGCAGTACTTC; cdr3_aa: CASSLGDGDWKQYF
v_call: TRBV9; clone_size: NA; j_call: TRBJ2-2; d_call: NA; cdr3_nt: TGTGCCAGCAGCCCCGAAGGAGCCTTCAACACCGGGGAGCTGTTTTTT; cdr3_aa: CASSPEGAFNTGELFF
v_call: TRBV5-5; clone_size: few; j_call: TRBJ2-3; d_call: NA; cdr3_nt: TGTGCCAGCAGCATGGAGGCCCTAGGGTACACAGATACGCAGTATTTT; cdr3_aa: CASSMEALGYTDTQYF
v_call: TRBV7-9; clone_size: few; j_call: TRBJ1-2; d_call: NA; cdr3_nt: TGTGCCAGCAGTCTCCGGGCCGGTGACTATGGCTACACCTTC; cdr3_aa: CASSLRAGDYGYTF
v_call: TRBV4-1; clone_size: few; j_call: TRBJ1-2; d_call: NA; cdr3_nt: TGCGCCAGCAGCCAGATGGGGGGCTACACCTTC; cdr3_aa: CASSQMGGYTF
v_call: TRBV5-1; clone_size: few; j_call: TRBJ2-2; d_call: NA; cdr3_nt: TGCGCCAGCAGTACGGACCGACCGAACACCGGGGAGCTGTTTTTT; cdr3_aa: CASSTDRPNTGELFF
v_call: TRBV18; clone_size: few; j_call: TRBJ1-2; d_call: NA; cdr3_nt: TGTGCCAGCTCACCTCGAGCGTCGGGAGTCTATGGCTACACCTTC; cdr3_aa: CASSPRASGVYGYTF